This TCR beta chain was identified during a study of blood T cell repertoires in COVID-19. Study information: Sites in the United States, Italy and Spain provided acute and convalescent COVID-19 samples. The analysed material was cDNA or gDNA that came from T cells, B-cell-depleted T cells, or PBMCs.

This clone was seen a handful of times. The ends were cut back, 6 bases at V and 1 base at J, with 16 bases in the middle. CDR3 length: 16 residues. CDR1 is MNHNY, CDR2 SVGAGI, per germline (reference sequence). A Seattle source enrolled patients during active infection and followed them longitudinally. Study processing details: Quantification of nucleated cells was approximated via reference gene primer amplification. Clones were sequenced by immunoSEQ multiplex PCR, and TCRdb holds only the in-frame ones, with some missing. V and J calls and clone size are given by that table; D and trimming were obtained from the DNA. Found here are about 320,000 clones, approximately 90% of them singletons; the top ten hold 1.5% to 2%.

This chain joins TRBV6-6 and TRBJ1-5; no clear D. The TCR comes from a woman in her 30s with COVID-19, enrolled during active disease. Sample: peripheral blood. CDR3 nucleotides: TGTGCCAGCAGCCACCCCGGGTCCCGGAGCAATCAGCCCCAGCATTTT. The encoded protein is CASSHPGSRSNQPQHF.